The T cell receptor (beta chain) under discussion was sequenced for a study of pediatric ulcerative colitis. Blood was drawn at the time of colonoscopy. Study-wide results and limits: Repertoires came from total lymphocyte DNA, not specific subsets.

This CDR3 comprises 12 residues. CDR1 is LNHDA, CDR2 SQIVND, per germline (reference sequence). V gave up 6 bases and J gave up 4 bases, with 7 bases separating them. This clone appeared a few times. Its antigen is as yet unknown. Clones were read by immunoSEQ multiplex PCR, and TCRdb kept only the in-frame ones, dropping some. Altogether tens of thousands of clones are present, around 87% being singletons, with the ten largest covering around 1.4%. The chain carries TRBV19 and TRBJ2-1; D remains ambiguous. The sequence was collected from a boy younger than 18 who was a control in a study of pediatric ulcerative colitis. Sequences were obtained from blood. Here the CDR3 reads CASSARYNEQFF. The CDR3 bases are TGTGCCAGTAGCGCCAGGTACAATGAGCAGTTCTTC.